This note documents a single TCR beta chain sequence. The antigen is unknown. This CDR3 has 14 amino acids. V was cut by 5 bases and J by 4 bases, with 17 bases left in between. CDR1 and CDR2 (germline): DFQATT, SNEGSKA (reference sequence). Isolation yielded PBMCs, at least 6 million per sample, in every case. This sample was taken from a study of blood T cells in healthy people across ages. Whole-study findings and limits: Leaving the PBMCs unsorted stopped any conclusive comparison of naive versus antigen-experienced cells. A greater number of naive CD4+ cells and higher diversity distinguished long-lived donors from aged donors.

Primers used in a second PCR of about 7 to 12 cycles were a sample-barcoded 5' primer and a J-beta primer mix. TCRdb re-called the 5' RACE reads through MiXCR, storing one row per CDR3 protein. The table lists roughly 1.9 million distinct CDR3 sequences, about two fifths of them singletons, with more than 20% in the top ten. Material: blood. The clonotype comes from a human donor in good health. The rearrangement uses TRBV20-1 and TRBJ1-2, with a possible D match to TRBD1 (5 bases). The CDR3 sequence: CSAPRTLTGYGYTF. The CDR3 DNA reads TGCAGTGCTCCCCGGACACTGACTGGCTATGGCTACACCTTC.